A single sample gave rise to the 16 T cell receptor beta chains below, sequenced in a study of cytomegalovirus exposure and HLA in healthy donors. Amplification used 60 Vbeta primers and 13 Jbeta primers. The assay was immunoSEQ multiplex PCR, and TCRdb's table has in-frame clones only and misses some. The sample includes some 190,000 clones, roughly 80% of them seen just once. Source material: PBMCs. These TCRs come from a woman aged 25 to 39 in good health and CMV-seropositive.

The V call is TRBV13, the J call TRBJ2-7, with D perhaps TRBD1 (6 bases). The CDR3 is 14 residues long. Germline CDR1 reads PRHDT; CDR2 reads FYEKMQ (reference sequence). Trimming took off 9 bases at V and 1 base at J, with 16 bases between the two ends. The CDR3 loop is CASTKSDRSYEQYF. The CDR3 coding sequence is TGTGCCAGTACCAAATCGGACAGATCCTACGAGCAGTACTTC. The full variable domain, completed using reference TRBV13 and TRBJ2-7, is AAGVIQSPRHLIKEKRETATLKCYPIPRHDTVYWYQQGPGQDPQFLISFYEKMQSDKGSIPDRFSAQQFSDYHSELNMSSLELGDSALYFCASTKSDRSYEQYFGPGTRLTVT.

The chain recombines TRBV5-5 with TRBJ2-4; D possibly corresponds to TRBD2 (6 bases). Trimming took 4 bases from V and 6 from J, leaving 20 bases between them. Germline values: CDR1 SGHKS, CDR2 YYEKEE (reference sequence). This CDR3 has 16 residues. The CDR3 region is CASSPPGLLAGNIQYF. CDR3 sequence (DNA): TGTGCCAGCAGCCCCCCGGGACTCTTGGCGGGAAACATTCAGTACTTC.

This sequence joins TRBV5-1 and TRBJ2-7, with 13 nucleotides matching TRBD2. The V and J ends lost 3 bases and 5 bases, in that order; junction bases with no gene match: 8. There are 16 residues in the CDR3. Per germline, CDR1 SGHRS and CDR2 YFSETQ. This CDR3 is CASSSSWTSGSHEQYF. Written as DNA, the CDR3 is TGCGCCAGCAGCTCGTCCTGGACTAGCGGGAGCCACGAGCAGTACTTC.

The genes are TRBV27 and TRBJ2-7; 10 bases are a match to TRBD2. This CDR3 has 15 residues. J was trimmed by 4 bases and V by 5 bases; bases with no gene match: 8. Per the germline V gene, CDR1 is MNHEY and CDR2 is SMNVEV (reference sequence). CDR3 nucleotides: TGTGCCAGCAGTCCGGCCGGGACTAGCGAGTACGAGCAGTACTTC. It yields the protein CASSPAGTSEYEQYF.

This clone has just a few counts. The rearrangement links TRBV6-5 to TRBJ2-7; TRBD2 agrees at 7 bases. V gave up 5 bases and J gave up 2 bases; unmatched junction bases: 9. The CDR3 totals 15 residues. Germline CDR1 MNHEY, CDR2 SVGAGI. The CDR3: CASSQGRAGTYEQYF. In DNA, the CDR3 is TGTGCCAGCAGTCAAGGGAGAGCGGGGACCTACGAGCAGTACTTC.

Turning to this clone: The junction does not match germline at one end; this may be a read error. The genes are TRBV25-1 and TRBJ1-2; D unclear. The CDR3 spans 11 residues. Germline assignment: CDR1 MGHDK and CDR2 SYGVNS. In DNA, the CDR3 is TGTGCCAGCAGTAACAGCCCCGTGAAAAAGTTT. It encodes CASSNSPVKKF.

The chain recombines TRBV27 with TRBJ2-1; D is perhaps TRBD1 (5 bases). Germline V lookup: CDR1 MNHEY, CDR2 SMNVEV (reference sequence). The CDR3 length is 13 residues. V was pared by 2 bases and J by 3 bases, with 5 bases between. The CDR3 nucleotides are TGTGCCAGCAGTTTACAGGGCTACAATGAGCAGTTCTTC. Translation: CASSLQGYNEQFF.

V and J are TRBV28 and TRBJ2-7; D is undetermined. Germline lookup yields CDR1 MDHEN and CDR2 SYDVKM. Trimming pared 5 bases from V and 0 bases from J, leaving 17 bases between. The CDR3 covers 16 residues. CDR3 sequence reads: CASSRPLTGYSYEQYF. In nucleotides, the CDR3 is TGTGCCAGCAGTCGACCCCTCACGGGTTACTCCTACGAGCAGTACTTC.

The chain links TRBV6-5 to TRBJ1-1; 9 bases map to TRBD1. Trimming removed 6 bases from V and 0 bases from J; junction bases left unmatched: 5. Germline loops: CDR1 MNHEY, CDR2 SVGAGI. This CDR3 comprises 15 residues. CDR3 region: CASSWTGEMNTEAFF. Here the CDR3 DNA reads TGTGCCAGCAGCTGGACAGGGGAAATGAACACTGAAGCTTTCTTT.

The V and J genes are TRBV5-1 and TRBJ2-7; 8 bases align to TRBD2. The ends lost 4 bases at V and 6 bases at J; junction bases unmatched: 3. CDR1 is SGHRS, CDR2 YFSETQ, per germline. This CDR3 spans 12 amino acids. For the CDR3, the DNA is TGCGCCAGCAGCCCTGGACTAGCCGAGCAGTACTTC. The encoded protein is CASSPGLAEQYF.

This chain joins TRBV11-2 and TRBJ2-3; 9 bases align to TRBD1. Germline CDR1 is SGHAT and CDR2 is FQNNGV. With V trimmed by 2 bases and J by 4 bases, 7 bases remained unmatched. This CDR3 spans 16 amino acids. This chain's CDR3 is CASSLLQGAIADTQYF. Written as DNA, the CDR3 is TGTGCCAGCAGCTTATTACAGGGGGCAATTGCAGATACGCAGTATTTT.

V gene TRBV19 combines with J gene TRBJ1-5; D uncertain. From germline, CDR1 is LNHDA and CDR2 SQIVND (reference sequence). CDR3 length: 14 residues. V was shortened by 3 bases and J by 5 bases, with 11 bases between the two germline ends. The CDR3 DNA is TGTGCCAGTAGTATCCCGCTGAGGGATCAGCCCCAGCATTTT. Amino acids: CASSIPLRDQPQHF.

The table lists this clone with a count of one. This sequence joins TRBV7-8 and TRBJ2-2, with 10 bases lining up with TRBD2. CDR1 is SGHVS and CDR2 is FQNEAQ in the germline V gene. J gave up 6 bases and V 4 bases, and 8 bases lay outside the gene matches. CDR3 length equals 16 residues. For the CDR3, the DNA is TGTGCCAGCAGCTCCAGCGGGAGGGCCCTCGCCGGGGAGCTGTTTTTT. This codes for CASSSSGRALAGELFF.

This CDR3 is CASSLTPLDRARSSYGYTF. CDR3 nucleotides: TGTGCCAGCAGCCTCACACCTCTGGACAGGGCGCGATCATCTTATGGCTACACCTTC. The chain has TRBV28 and TRBJ1-2; 8 nucleotides match TRBD1. The CDR3 has 19 residues. The V segment lost 6 bases and the J segment 5 bases; nucleotides outside the gene matches: 23. Per the germline V gene, CDR1 is MDHEN and CDR2 is SYDVKM.

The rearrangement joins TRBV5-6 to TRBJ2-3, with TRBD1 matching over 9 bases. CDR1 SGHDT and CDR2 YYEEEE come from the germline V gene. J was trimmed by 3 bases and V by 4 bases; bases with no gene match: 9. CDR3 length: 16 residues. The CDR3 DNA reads TGTGCCAGCAGCGGAACCGGGACAGGGACTACAGATACGCAGTATTTT. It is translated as CASSGTGTGTTDTQYF.

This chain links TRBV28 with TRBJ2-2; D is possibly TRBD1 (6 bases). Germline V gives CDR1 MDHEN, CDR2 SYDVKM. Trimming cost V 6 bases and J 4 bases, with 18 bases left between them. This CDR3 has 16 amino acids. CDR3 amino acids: CASSLTGFSSTGELFF. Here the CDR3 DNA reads TGTGCCAGCAGCCTGACAGGTTTTAGTAGCACCGGGGAGCTGTTTTTT.